Below are 2 T cell receptor beta chains sequenced from a single sample in a study of identical twins. TCRdb redid the calling of the 5' RACE reads with MiXCR, one entry per CDR3 protein. The sample includes approximately 210,000 distinct CDR3 sequences, 6.5% of them seen just once. A further study also used this sample, focusing on T cells expressing NK-cell markers.

The specimen was CD8+ T cells sorted from blood. The receptors were sampled from a young woman in good health.

Concerning this clonotype itself: One end of the junction does not line up with germline, which may come from a read error. This chain connects TRBV7-7 to TRBJ2-7, with 9 bases matching TRBD1. Germline V lookup: CDR1 SSHAT, CDR2 FNYEAQ (reference sequence). The CDR3 runs to 15 residues. This chain's CDR3 is CASSPRTGAGYEQYF. CDR3 nucleotides: TGTGCTAGCAGCCCCCGGACAGGGGCCGGCTACGAGCAGTACTTC.

This rearrangement joins TRBV15 to TRBJ2-1; 9 nucleotides agree with TRBD2. This CDR3 spans 15 amino acids. CDR1 and CDR2 from the germline V gene are LNHNV and YYDKDF (reference sequence). With 5 bases clipped from V and 10 bases from J, the junction kept 12 bases outside the gene matches. The DNA for the CDR3 is TGTGCCACCAGCGGACCGTTAGCGGGAGAAGGCGAGCAGTTCTTC. It specifies CATSGPLAGEGEQFF.